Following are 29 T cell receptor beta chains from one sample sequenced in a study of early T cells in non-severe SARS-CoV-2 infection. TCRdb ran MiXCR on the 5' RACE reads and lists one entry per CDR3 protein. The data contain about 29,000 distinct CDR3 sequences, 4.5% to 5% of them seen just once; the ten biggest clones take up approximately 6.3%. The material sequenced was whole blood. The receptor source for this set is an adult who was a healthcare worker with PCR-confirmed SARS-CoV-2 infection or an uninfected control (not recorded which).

CDR3 sequence (DNA): TGTGCCAGCTCCAGATATAATCTCGAGCAGTACTTC. This translates into CASSRYNLEQYF. This chain links TRBV18 with TRBJ2-7; D is unresolved. Germline lookup yields CDR1 KGHSH and CDR2 LQKENI. The CDR3 loop spans 12 amino acids. V lost 6 bases and J 6 bases, leaving 12 bases between the germline ends.

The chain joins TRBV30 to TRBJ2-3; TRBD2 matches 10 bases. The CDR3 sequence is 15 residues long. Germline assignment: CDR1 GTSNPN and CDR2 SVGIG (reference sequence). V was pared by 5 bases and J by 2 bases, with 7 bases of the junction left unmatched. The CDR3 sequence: CAWGILAGYTDTQYF. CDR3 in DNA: TGTGCCTGGGGGATACTAGCGGGGTACACAGATACGCAGTATTTT.

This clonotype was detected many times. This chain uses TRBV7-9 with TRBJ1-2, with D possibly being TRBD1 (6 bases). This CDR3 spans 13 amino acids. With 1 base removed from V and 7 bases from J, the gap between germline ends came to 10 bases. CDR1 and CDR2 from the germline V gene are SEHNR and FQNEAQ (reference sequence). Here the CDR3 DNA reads TGTGCCAGCAGCTTAGAACAGGGAACTGGCTACACCTTC. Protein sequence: CASSLEQGTGYTF.

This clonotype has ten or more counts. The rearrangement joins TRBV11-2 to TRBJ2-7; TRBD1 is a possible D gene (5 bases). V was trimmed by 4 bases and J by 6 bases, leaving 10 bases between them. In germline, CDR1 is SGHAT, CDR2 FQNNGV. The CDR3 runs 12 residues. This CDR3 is CASSSLGVEQYF. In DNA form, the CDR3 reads TGTGCCAGCAGCTCCCTAGGGGTCGAGCAGTACTTC.

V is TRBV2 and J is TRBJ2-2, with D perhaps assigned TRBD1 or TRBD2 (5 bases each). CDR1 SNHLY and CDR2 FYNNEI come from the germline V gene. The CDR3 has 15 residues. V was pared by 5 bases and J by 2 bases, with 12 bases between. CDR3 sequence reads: CASSYGDGNTGELFF. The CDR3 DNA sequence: TGTGCCAGCAGTTACGGGGACGGTAACACCGGGGAGCTGTTTTTT.

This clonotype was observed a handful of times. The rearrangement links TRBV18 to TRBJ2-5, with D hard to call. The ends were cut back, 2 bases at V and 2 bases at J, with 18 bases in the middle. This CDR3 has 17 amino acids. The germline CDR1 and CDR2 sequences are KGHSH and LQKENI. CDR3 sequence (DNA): TGTGCCAGCTCACCATATCAGGCCCGGACGGAACAAGAGACCCAGTACTTC. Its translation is CASSPYQARTEQETQYF.

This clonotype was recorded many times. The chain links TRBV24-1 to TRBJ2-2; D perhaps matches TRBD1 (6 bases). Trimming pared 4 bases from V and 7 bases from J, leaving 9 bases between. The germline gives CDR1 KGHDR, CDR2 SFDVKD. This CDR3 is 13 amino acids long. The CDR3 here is CATSETGIGELFF. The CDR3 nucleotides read TGTGCCACCAGTGAAACAGGGATCGGGGAGCTGTTTTTT.

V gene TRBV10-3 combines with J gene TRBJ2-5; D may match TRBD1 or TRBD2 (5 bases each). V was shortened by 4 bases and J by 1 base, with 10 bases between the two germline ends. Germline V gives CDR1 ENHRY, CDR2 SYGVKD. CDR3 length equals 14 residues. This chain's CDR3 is CAISAGRAQETQYF. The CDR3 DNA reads TGTGCCATCAGTGCGGGACGGGCCCAAGAGACCCAGTACTTC.

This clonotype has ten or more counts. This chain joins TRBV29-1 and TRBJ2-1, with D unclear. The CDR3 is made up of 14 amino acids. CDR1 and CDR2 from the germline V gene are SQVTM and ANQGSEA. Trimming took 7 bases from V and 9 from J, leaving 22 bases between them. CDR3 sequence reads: CSAQNTPPSGEQFF. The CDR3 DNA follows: TGCAGCGCCCAAAATACCCCCCCTTCTGGTGAGCAGTTCTTC.

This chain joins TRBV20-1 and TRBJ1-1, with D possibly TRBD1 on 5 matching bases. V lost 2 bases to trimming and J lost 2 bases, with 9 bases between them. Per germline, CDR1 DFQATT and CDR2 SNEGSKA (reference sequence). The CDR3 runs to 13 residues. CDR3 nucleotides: TGCAGTGCTAGAAGTGGGACCAACACTGAAGCTTTCTTT. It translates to CSARSGTNTEAFF.

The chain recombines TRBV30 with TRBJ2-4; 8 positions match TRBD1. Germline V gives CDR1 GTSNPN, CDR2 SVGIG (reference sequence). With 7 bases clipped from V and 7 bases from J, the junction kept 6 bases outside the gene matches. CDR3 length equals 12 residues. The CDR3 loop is CASTGGRNIQYF. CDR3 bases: TGTGCCTCAACAGGGGGGAGGAACATTCAGTACTTC.

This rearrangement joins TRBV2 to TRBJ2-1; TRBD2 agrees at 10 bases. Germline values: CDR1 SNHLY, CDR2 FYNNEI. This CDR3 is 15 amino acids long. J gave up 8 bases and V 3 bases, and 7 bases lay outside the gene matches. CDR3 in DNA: TGTGCCAGCAGTGATGCCCTAGCGGGAGTCGATGAGCAGTTCTTC. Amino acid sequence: CASSDALAGVDEQFF.

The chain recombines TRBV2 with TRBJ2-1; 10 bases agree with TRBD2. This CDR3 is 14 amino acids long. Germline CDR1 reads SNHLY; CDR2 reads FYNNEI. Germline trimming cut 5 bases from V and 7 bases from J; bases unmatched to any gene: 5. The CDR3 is CASSRLAGLNEQFF. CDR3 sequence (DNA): TGTGCCAGCAGTAGACTAGCGGGCTTAAATGAGCAGTTCTTC.

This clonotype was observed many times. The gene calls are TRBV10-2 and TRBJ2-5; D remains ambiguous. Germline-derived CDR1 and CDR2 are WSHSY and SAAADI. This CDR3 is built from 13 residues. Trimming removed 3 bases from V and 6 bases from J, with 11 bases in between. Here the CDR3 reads CASSEARRKTQYF. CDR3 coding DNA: TGCGCCAGCAGTGAAGCACGTAGAAAGACCCAGTACTTC.

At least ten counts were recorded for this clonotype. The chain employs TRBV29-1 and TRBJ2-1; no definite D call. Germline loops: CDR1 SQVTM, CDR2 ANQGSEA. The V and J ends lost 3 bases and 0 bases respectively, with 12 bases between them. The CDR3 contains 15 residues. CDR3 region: CSVEGRRSSYNEQFF. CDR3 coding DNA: TGCAGCGTTGAGGGCCGACGAAGCTCCTACAATGAGCAGTTCTTC.

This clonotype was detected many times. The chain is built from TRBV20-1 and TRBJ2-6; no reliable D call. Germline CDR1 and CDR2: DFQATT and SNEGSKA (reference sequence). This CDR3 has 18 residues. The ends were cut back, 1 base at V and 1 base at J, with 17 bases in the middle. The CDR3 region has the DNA TGCAGTGCTAGAGGTGGGGTAGGTGCAGATTCTGGGGCCAACGTCCTGACTTTC. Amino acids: CSARGGVGADSGANVLTF.

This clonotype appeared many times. This CDR3 is CASSAQQGYNEQFF. In nucleotides, the CDR3 is TGTGCCAGCAGTGCCCAACAGGGCTACAATGAGCAGTTCTTC. The chain couples TRBV2 to TRBJ2-1; TRBD1 is a possible D gene (6 bases). The CDR3 contains 14 residues. Trimming removed 4 bases from V and 3 bases from J, with 10 bases in between. Germline V CDR1 and CDR2: SNHLY, FYNNEI. Supplemented by reference TRBV2 and TRBJ2-1, the full variable domain reads EPEVTQTPSHQVTQMGQEVILRCVPISNHLYFYWYRQILGQKVEFLVSFYNNEISEKSEIFDDQFSVERPDGSNFTLKIRSTKLEDSAMYFCASSAQQGYNEQFFGPGTRLTVL.

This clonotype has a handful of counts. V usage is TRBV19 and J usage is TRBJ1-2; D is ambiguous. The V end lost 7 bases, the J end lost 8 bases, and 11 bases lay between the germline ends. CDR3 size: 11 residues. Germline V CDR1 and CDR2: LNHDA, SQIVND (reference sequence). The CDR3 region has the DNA TGTGCCAGTACTAGTACAGTGGGCTACACCTTC. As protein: CASTSTVGYTF.

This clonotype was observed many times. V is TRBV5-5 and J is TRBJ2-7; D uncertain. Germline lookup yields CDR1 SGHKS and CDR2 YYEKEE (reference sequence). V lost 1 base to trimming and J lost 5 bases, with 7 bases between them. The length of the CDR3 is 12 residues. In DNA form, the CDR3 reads TGTGCCAGCAGCTTGAACGGGCACGAGCAGTACTTC. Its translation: CASSLNGHEQYF.

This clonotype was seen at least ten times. CDR3 nucleotide sequence: TGTGCCAGCTCACCACGGGAGGTGTCAGGGGCCAACGTCCTGACTTTC. Translation: CASSPREVSGANVLTF. V gene TRBV18 combines with J gene TRBJ2-6; a weak D match, TRBD2 (6 bases). CDR1 is KGHSH, CDR2 LQKENI, per germline. The CDR3 has 16 amino acids. V was pared by 1 base and J by 4 bases, with 11 bases between.

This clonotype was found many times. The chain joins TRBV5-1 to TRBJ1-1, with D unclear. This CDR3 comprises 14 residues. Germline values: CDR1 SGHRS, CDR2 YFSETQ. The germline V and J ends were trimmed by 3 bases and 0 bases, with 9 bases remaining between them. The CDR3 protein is CASSYSGMNTEAFF. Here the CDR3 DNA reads TGCGCCAGCAGCTATTCAGGAATGAACACTGAAGCTTTCTTT.

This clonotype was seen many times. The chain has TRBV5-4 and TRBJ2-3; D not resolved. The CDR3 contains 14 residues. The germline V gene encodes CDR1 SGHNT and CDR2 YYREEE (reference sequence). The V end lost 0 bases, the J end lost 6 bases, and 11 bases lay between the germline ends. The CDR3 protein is CASSLEGYPDTQYF. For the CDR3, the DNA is TGTGCCAGCAGCTTGGAAGGATACCCGGATACGCAGTATTTT.

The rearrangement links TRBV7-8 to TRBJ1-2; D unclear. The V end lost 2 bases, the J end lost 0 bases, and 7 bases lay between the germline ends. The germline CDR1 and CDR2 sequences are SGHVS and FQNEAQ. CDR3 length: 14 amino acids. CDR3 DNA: TGTGCCAGCAGCTTAAGCAGTCCTAACTATGGCTACACCTTC. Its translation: CASSLSSPNYGYTF.

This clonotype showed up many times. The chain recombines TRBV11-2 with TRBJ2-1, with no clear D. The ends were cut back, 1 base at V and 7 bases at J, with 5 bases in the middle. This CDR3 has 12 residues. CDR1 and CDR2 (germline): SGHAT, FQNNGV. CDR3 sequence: CASSLARNEQFF. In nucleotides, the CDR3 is TGTGCCAGCAGCTTAGCCCGGAATGAGCAGTTCTTC.

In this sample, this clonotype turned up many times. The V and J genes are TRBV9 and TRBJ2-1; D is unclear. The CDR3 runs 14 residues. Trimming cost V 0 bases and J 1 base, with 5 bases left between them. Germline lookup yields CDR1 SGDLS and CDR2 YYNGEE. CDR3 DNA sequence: TGTGCCAGCAGCGTAGGAGGTTCCTACAATGAGCAGTTCTTC. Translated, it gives CASSVGGSYNEQFF. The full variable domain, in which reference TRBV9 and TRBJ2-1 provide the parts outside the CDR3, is DSGVTQTPKHLITATGQRVTLRCSPRSGDLSVYWYQQSLDQGLQFLIQYYNGEERAKGNILERFSAQQFPDLHSELNLSSLELGDSALYFCASSVGGSYNEQFFGPGTRLTVL.

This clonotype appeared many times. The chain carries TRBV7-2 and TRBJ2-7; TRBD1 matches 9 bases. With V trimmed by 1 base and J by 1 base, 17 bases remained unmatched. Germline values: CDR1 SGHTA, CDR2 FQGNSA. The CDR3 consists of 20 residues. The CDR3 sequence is CASSLVPMLPSGTGSYEQYF. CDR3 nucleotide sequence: TGTGCCAGCAGCTTAGTTCCCATGCTACCCTCCGGGACAGGGTCCTACGAGCAGTACTTC.

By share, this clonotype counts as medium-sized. The CDR3 spells CASSQDQGSVSPGELFF. CDR3 in DNA: TGTGCCAGCAGCCAAGATCAGGGGAGCGTCAGCCCCGGGGAGCTGTTTTTT. The chain carries TRBV3-1 and TRBJ2-2, with TRBD1 as a possible D gene (6 bases). The V gene lost 0 bases and the J gene lost 6 bases, with 17 bases spanning the gap. The germline gives CDR1 LGHDT, CDR2 YNNKEL (reference sequence). The CDR3 runs 17 residues.

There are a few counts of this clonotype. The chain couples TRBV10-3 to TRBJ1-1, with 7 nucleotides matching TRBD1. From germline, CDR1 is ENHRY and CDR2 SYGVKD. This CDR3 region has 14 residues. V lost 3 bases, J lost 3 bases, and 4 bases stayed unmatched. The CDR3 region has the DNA TGTGCCATCAGTGAACAGGGGCCAGACACTGAAGCTTTCTTT. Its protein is CAISEQGPDTEAFF.

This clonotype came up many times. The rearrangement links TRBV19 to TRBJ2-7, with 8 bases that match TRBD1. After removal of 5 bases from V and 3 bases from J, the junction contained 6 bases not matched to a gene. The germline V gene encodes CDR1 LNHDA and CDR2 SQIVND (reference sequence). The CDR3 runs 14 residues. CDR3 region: CASSYRQGYYEQYF. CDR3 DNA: TGTGCCAGTAGTTACAGACAGGGGTACTACGAGCAGTACTTC.